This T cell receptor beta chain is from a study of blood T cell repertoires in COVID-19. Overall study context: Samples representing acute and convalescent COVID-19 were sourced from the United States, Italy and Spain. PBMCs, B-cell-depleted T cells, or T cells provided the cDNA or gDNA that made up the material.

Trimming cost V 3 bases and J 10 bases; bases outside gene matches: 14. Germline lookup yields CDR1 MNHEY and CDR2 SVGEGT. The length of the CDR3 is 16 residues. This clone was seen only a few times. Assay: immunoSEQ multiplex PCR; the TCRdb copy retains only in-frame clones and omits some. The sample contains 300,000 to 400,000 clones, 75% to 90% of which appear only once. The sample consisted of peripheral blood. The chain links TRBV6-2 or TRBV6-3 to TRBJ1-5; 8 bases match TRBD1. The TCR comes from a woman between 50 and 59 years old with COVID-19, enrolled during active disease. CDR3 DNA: TGTGCCAGCAGTTATGCCTTTACAGGGGGGGAAGAACCCCAGCATTTT. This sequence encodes CASSYAFTGGEEPQHF.